This T cell receptor (beta chain) was recorded in a study of blood T cell repertoires in COVID-19. Profiled with immunoSEQ multiplex PCR; TCRdb holds only in-frame clones, not every one. The sample has fewer than 250,000 clones, 90% seen once. The sequence was obtained from a young man who had been exposed to COVID-19. Sequenced: PBMCs or T cells enriched from blood (not recorded which).

CDR3 amino acids: CASSVPSGGAGDTQYF. The DNA of the CDR3 is TGTGCCAGCAGTGTTCCTAGCGGGGGGGCAGGAGATACGCAGTATTTT. The chain employs TRBV2 and TRBJ2-3; 12 bases are shared with TRBD2. V gave up 4 bases and J gave up 5 bases; unmatched junction bases: 7. There are 16 residues in the CDR3. Germline CDR1 SNHLY, CDR2 FYNNEI.